This T cell receptor (beta chain) was sequenced for a study of control samples from healthy donors and cancer patients. Assay: immunoSEQ multiplex PCR; the TCRdb copy retains only in-frame clones and omits some. The sample contains some 82,000 clones, over 75% of which appear only once. The specimen sequenced was blood. The TCR was taken from a man aged 45-65 years in good health.

CDR3 sequence (DNA): TGTGCCAGCAGCCCTGGACAGTACGCCAACGTCCTGACTTTC. It is translated as CASSPGQYANVLTF. This chain uses TRBV5-8 with TRBJ2-6; weak D call: TRBD1 (6 bases). Germline-derived CDR1 and CDR2 are SGHTS and YDEGEE. Trimming removed 4 bases from V and 7 bases from J, with 12 bases in between. This CDR3 has 14 residues. Variable domain in full (rest from reference TRBV5-8 and TRBJ2-6): EAGVTQSPTHLIKTRGQQATLRCSPISGHTSVYWYQQALGLGLQFLLWYDEGEERNRGNFPPRFSGRQFPNYSSELNVNALELEDSALYLCASSPGQYANVLTFGAGSRLTVL.